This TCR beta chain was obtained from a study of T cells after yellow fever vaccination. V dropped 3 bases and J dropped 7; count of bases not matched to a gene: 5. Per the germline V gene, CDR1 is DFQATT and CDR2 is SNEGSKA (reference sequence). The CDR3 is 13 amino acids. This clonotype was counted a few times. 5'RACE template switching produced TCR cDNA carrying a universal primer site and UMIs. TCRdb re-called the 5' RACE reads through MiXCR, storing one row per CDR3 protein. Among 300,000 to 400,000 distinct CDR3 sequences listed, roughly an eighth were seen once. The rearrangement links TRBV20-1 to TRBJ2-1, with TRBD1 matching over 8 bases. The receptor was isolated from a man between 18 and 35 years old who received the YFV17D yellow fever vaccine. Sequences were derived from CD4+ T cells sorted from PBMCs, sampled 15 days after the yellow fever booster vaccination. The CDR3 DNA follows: TGCAGTGCTAGGCGGGACAGGAGGAATGAGCAGTTCTTC. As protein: CSARRDRRNEQFF.